This TCR beta chain was recorded in a study of T-cell memory formation after mild COVID-19. General study points: That cross-reactive memory joined was suggested by some responding clones appearing in pre-infection memory. For contracting clones, CD4+ ones sat mainly in CM and EM, CD8+ in EMRA.

This clonotype was seen a handful of times. Its target is unknown. Barcoded TCR alpha and TCR beta cDNA libraries with UMIs came from 5'RACE using constant-segment primers. A single record per CDR3 protein comes from TCRdb applying MiXCR to the 5' RACE reads. The sample consists of 210,000 or so distinct CDR3 sequences, approximately 30% of them appearing once. The CDR3 consists of 15 residues. Germline V gene lookup returns CDR1 MGHRA and CDR2 YSYEKL. V lost 1 base, J lost 4 bases, and 3 bases stayed unmatched. The rearrangement uses TRBV4-1 and TRBJ2-2; 7 nucleotides agree with TRBD2. Specimen: PBMCs or a T cell subset sorted from them (not recorded which). The source of this sequence is an adult woman who had mild COVID-19 (a few samples of this study predate the infection). Cell type and time point are not known. In DNA form, the CDR3 reads TGCGCCAGCAGCCAAGGCGGGGGAATCACCGGGGAGCTGTTTTTT. Its translation: CASSQGGGITGELFF.